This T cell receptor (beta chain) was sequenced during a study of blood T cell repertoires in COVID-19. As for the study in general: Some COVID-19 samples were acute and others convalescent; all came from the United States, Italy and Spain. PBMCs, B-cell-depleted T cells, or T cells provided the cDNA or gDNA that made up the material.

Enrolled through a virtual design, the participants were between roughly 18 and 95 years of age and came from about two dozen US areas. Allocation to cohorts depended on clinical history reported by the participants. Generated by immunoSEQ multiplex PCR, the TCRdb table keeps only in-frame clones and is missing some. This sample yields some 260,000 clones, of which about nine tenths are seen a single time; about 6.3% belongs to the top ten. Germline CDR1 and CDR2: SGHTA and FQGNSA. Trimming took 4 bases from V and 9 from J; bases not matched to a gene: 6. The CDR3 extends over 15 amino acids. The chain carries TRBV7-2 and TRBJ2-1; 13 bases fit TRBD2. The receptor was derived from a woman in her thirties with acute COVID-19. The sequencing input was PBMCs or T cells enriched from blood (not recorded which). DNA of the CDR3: TGTGCCAGCAGCTCACGACTAGCGGGGGGCTTTGAGCAGTTCTTC. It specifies CASSSRLAGGFEQFF.